This paragraph covers one T cell receptor beta chain sequence. As yet, its antigen is unknown. This table comes from immunoSEQ multiplex PCR, and its TCRdb copy is limited to in-frame clones, with some not included. There are around 130,000 clones in the sample; about 93% occur only once, and around 0.024% lies in the top ten. The data were obtained in a study of human thymus T cells. Study results and limitations: Related work found strong thymic repertoire overlap between unrelated individuals. What appeared biased in thymic and blood repertoires was the usage of V and J genes.

Resections that were taken during corrective heart surgery supplied the thymus tissue. The source is a boy in the first two years of life with a congenital heart defect but otherwise immunologically healthy. The sequencing input was thymus tissue.

The CDR3 reads CASSLNRGDTEAFF. The CDR3 coding sequence is TGTGCCAGCAGTCTTAACAGGGGAGACACTGAAGCTTTCTTT. V usage is TRBV6-5 and J usage is TRBJ1-1, with 7 bases fitting TRBD1. CDR1 and CDR2 (germline): MNHEY, SVGAGI. Trimming at V came to 5 bases and at J to 3 bases, leaving 6 bases not matched to a gene. The CDR3 covers 14 residues.